This is a list of T cell receptor beta chains from one sample in a study of blood T cell repertoires in COVID-19. Profiled with immunoSEQ multiplex PCR; TCRdb holds only in-frame clones, not every one. This sample has 100,000 to 150,000 clones, with about 85% found just once. Sequenced sample: peripheral blood. All receptors come from a man older than 75 with active or convalescent COVID-19. The CDR3 runs from the conserved cysteine through the conserved F or W. The D gene is left open where the match is weak. Size tells how often a clone was seen (once, few, many) or the class of an expanded clone, and some rows leave it out.

j_call d_call clone_size v_call cdr3_nt cdr3_aa
TRBJ1-1 TRBD1 NA TRBV4-1 TGCGCCAGCAGCCAAGATCTTAAGGGGGCAGGAGTGAACACTGAAGCTTTCTTT CASSQDLKGAGVNTEAFF
TRBJ1-4 TRBD1 NA TRBV6-6 TGTGCCAGCAGTTATTCGCAGGGGGGCGGTAATGAAAAACTGTTTTTT CASSYSQGGGNEKLFF
TRBJ1-2 NA NA TRBV19 TGTGCCAGTAGTATACAGGGCAACTATGGCTACACCTTC CASSIQGNYGYTF
TRBJ2-5 TRBD2 NA TRBV5-6 TGTGCCAGCAGCGGAGCGGGGGGGACCCGGGAGACCCAGTACTTC CASSGAGGTRETQYF
TRBJ1-2 NA NA TRBV4-1 TGCGCCAGCAGCCAAGATCGGGACACCTCTCTGAACTATGGCTACACCTTC CASSQDRDTSLNYGYTF
TRBJ1-2 NA few TRBV28 TGTGCCAGCAGTTTATCCGGGGTCTATGGCTACACCTTC CASSLSGVYGYTF
TRBJ2-2 TRBD2 medium-sized TRBV11-3 TGTGCCAGCAGCCCCGGGACTAGCGGGGGGGCCTCCACCGGGGAGCTGTTTTTT CASSPGTSGGASTGELFF
TRBJ1-2 NA NA TRBV7-2 TGTGCCAGCAGCTTAGTGGACACTCCTAACTATGGCTACACCTTC CASSLVDTPNYGYTF
TRBJ1-5 NA NA TRBV6-5 TGTGCCAGCAGGGGAGGGGGCAATCAGCCCCAGCATTTT CASRGGGNQPQHF
TRBJ2-3 TRBD1 NA TRBV7-3 TGTGCCAGCAGCTCGCAGGGGGTTGAGACAGATACGCAGTATTTT CASSSQGVETDTQYF
TRBJ2-3 TRBD2 few TRBV6-5 TGTGCCAGCAGTCCCACTAGCGGGGGAGGAGATACGCAGTATTTT CASSPTSGGGDTQYF
TRBJ1-2 NA NA TRBV21-1 TGTGCCAGCAGCCCCTCCGGGGGGTCGGAGGACTATGGCTACACCTTC CASSPSGGSEDYGYTF